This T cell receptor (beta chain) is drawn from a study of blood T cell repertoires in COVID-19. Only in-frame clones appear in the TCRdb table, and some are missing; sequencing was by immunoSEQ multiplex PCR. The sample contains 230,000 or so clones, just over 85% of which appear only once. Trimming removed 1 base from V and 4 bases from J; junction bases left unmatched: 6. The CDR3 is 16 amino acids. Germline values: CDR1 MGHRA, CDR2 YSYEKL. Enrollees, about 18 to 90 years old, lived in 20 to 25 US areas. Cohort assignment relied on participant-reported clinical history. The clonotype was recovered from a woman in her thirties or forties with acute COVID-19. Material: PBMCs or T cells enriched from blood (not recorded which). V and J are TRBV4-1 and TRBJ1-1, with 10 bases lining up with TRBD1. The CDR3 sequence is CASSQGPGQGSTEAFF. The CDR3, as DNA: TGCGCCAGCAGCCAAGGACCGGGACAGGGGAGCACTGAAGCTTTCTTT.